This is a list of T cell receptor beta chains from one sample in a study of regulatory T cells in long-lasting Graves disease. Each CDR3 protein is one row after TCRdb ran MiXCR on the multiplex PCR reads. The sample lists approximately 400,000 distinct CDR3 sequences; less than 20% were seen once. Sequencing used peripheral blood mononuclear cells (PBMCs), obtained at new diagnosis, from a patient treated with antithyroid drugs. Receptor source: a female donor with Graves disease. Each CDR3 is given without its conserved first and last residue. Each record gives: clone size, J gene, V gene, CDR3 protein. Part of the rows lack a size; the others show once, few, many or a class for expanded clones.

clone_size: few
j_call: TRBJ1-1
v_call: TRBV12-3/TRBV12-4
cdr3_aa: ASSSAQGSYTEAF

clone_size: many
j_call: TRBJ2-6
v_call: TRBV6-2/TRBV6-3
cdr3_aa: ASSYRGPASGANVLT

clone_size: many
j_call: TRBJ2-7
v_call: TRBV14
cdr3_aa: ASSQSAYEQY

clone_size: NA
j_call: TRBJ1-2
v_call: TRBV19
cdr3_aa: ASSNRPYYGYT

clone_size: few
j_call: TRBJ2-3
v_call: TRBV19
cdr3_aa: ASSIVTEGDTQY

clone_size: NA
j_call: TRBJ2-3
v_call: TRBV7-6
cdr3_aa: ASSPGTGGSSGGVDTQY

clone_size: NA
j_call: TRBJ2-1
v_call: TRBV7-9
cdr3_aa: ASRPPGGLTYNEQS

clone_size: many
j_call: TRBJ1-2
v_call: TRBV10-3
cdr3_aa: AIRGQGQNYGYT

clone_size: few
j_call: TRBJ1-4
v_call: TRBV3-1
cdr3_aa: ASSKQGEKLF

clone_size: many
j_call: TRBJ1-1
v_call: TRBV12-3/TRBV12-4
cdr3_aa: ASRVGGRGLVGNTEAF

clone_size: many
j_call: TRBJ2-1
v_call: TRBV20-1
cdr3_aa: SARSLAGGPRLLDEQF

clone_size: many
j_call: TRBJ2-1
v_call: TRBV27
cdr3_aa: ASSLSRPGDEQF

clone_size: few
j_call: TRBJ2-7
v_call: TRBV7-9
cdr3_aa: ASSPPGEYEQY

clone_size: NA
j_call: TRBJ2-1
v_call: TRBV20-1
cdr3_aa: SVDSGGAFAGEQF

clone_size: many
j_call: TRBJ1-1
v_call: TRBV5-1
cdr3_aa: ASSLYRRENTEAF

clone_size: few
j_call: TRBJ2-1
v_call: TRBV24-1
cdr3_aa: ATSDFSGGVRDNEQF

clone_size: many
j_call: TRBJ2-7
v_call: TRBV7-6
cdr3_aa: ASSHRQGSYEQY

clone_size: NA
j_call: TRBJ1-5
v_call: TRBV24-1
cdr3_aa: ATSDSGHGKPQH

clone_size: many
j_call: TRBJ2-1
v_call: TRBV10-3
cdr3_aa: AISRSGKRRDEQF

clone_size: many
j_call: TRBJ1-1
v_call: TRBV5-5
cdr3_aa: ASSLVGQGDTEAF

clone_size: many
j_call: TRBJ1-2
v_call: TRBV2
cdr3_aa: ASSPLFTGDAYGYT

clone_size: few
j_call: TRBJ1-3
v_call: TRBV7-9
cdr3_aa: ASSQALFAGNTIY